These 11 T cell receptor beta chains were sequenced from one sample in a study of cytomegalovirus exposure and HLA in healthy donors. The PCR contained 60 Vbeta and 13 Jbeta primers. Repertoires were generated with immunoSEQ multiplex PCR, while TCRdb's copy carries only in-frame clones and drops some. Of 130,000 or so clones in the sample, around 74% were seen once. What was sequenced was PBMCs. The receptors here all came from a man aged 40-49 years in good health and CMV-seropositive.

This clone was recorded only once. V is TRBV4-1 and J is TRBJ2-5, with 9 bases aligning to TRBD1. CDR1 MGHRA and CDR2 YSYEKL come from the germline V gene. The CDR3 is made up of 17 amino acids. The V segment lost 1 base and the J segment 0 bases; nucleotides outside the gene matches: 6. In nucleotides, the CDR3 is TGCGCCAGCAGCCAAGGGTTCCGGGACAGGGACCAAGAGACCCAGTACTTC. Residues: CASSQGFRDRDQETQYF.

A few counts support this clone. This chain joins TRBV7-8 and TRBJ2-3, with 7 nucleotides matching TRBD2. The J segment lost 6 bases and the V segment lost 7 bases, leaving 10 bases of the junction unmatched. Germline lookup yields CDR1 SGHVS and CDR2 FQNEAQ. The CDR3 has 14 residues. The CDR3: CASTSVGRADTQYF. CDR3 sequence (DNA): TGTGCCAGCACCTCAGTGGGGAGGGCGGATACGCAGTATTTT.

In nucleotides, the CDR3 is TGTGCCAGCAGTTCGGACAGGGGGCTAGCAACCACAGATACGCAGTATTTT. This codes for CASSSDRGLATTDTQYF. The chain joins TRBV28 to TRBJ2-3; 11 bases agree with TRBD1. The CDR3 length is 17 residues. Germline-derived CDR1 and CDR2 are MDHEN and SYDVKM. Germline trimming cut 4 bases from V and 2 bases from J; bases unmatched to any gene: 8.

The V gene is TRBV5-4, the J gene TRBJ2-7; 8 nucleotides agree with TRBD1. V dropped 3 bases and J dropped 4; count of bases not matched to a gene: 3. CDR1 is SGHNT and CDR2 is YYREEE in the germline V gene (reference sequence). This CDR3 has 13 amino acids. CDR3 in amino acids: CASSSQGGYEQYF. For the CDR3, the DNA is TGTGCCAGCAGCTCACAGGGGGGATACGAGCAGTACTTC.

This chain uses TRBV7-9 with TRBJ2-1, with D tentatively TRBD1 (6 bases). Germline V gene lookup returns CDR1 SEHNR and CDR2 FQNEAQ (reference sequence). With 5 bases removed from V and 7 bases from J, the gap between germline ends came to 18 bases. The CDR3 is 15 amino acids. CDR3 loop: CASSHRAVGMNEQFF. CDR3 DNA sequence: TGTGCCAGCAGCCACAGGGCGGTTGGAATGAATGAGCAGTTCTTC. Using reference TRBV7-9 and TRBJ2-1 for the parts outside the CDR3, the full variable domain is DTGVSQNPRHKITKRGQNVTFRCDPISEHNRLYWYRQTLGQGPEFLTYFQNEAQLEKSRLLSDRFSAERPKGSFSTLEIQRTEQGDSAMYLCASSHRAVGMNEQFFGPGTRLTVL.

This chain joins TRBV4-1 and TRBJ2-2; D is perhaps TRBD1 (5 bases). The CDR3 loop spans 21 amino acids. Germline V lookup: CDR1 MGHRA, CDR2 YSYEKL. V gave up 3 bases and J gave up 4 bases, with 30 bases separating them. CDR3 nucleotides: TGCGCCAGCAGCCATAATCAGATCGTCGGTGCTTTTGGGGCGACCACCGGGGAGCTGTTTTTT. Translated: CASSHNQIVGAFGATTGELFF.

This CDR3 reads CASSSEKPGWSTDTQYF. The CDR3 coding sequence is TGTGCCAGCAGCTCGGAGAAACCAGGGTGGAGCACAGATACGCAGTATTTT. This sequence joins TRBV7-9 and TRBJ2-3, with D perhaps TRBD1 (5 bases). This CDR3 region has 17 residues. V dropped 4 bases and J dropped 0 bases, with 17 bases sitting between them. Germline values: CDR1 SEHNR, CDR2 FQNEAQ (reference sequence).

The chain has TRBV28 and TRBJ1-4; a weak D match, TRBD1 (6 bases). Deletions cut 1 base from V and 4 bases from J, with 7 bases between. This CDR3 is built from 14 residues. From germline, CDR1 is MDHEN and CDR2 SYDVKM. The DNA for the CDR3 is TGTGCCAGCAGTTTATCCAGGGGTAATGAAAAACTGTTTTTT. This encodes CASSLSRGNEKLFF.

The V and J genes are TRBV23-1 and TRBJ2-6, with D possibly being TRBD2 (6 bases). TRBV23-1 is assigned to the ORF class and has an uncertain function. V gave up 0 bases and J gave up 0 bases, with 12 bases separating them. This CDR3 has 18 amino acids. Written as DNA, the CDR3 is TGCGCCAGCAGTCAATCAGCCATGGAGGGCTCTGGGGCCAACGTCCTGACTTTC. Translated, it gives CASSQSAMEGSGANVLTF.

The CDR3 here is CSAPISYEQYF. In DNA form, the CDR3 reads TGCAGTGCCCCCATCTCCTACGAGCAGTACTTC. V and J are TRBV20-1 and TRBJ2-7; no clear D gene. From germline, CDR1 is DFQATT and CDR2 SNEGSKA (reference sequence). The CDR3 consists of 11 residues. V lost 6 bases and J 0 bases, leaving 6 bases between the germline ends.

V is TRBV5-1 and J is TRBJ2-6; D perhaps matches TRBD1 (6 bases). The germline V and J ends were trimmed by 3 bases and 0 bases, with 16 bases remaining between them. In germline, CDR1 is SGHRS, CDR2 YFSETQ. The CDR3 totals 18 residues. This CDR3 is CASSSTGTLSSGANVLTF. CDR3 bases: TGCGCCAGCAGCTCCACAGGGACCCTAAGCTCTGGGGCCAACGTCCTGACTTTC. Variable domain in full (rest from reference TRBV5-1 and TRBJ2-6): KAGVTQTPRYLIKTRGQQVTLSCSPISGHRSVSWYQQTPGQGLQFLFEYFSETQRNKGNFPGRFSGRQFSNSRSEMNVSTLELGDSALYLCASSSTGTLSSGANVLTFGAGSRLTVL.